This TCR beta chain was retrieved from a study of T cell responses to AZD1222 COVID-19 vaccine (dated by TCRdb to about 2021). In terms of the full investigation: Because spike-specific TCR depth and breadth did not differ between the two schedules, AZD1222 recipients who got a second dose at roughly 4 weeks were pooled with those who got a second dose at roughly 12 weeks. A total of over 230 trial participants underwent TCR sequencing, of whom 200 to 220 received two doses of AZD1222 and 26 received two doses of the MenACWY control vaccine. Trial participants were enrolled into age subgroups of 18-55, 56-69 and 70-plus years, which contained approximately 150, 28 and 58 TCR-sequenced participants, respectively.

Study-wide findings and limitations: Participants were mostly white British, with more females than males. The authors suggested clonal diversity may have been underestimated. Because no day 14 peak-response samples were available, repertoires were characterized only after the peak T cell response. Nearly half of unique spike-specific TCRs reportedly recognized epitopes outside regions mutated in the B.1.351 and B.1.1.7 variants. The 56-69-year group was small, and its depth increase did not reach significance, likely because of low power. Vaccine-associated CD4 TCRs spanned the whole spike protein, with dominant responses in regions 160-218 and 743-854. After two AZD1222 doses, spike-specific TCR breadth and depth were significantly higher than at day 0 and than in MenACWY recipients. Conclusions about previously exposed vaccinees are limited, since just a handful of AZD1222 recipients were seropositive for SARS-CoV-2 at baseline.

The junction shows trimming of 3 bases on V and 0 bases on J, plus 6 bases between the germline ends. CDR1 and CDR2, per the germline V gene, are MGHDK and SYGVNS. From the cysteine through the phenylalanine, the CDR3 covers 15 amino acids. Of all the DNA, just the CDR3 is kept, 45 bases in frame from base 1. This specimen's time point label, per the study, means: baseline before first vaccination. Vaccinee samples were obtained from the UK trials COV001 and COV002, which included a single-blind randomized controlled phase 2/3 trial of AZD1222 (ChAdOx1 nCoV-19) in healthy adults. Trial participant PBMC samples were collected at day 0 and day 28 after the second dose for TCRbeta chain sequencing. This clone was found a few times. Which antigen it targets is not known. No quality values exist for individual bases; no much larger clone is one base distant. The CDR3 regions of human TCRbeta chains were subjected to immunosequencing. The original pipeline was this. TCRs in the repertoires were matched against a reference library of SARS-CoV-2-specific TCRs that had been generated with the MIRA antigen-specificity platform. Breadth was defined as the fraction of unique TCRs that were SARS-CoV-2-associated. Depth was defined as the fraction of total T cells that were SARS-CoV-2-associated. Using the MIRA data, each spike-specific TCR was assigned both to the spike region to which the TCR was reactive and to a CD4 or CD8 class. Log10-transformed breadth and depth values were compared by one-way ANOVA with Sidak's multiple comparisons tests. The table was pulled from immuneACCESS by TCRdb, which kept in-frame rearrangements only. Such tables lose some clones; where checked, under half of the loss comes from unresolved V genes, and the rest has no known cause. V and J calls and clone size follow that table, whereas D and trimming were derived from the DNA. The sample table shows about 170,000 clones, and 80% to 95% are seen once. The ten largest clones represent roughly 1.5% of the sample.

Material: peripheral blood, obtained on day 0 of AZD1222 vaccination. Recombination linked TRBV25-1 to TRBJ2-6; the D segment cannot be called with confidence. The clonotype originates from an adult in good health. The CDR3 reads CASSDPSSGANVLTF. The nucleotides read TGTGCCAGCAGTGATCCAAGCTCTGGGGCCAACGTCCTGACTTTC.